This T cell receptor (beta chain) was captured in a study of shared clonotypes between healthy human individuals. The CDR3 is 16 residues long. The germline V and J ends were trimmed by 0 bases and 2 bases, with 11 bases remaining between them. From germline, CDR1 is SGDLS and CDR2 YYNGEE. Assay: immunoSEQ multiplex PCR; the TCRdb copy retains only in-frame clones and omits some. This sample has approximately 340,000 clones; 74% occur once, and the top ten carry 10%. Study-wide results and caveats: Non-shared clonotypes had lower generation probabilities than those shared by all four donors. Compared with memory subsets, naive subsets generally had larger estimated richness.

Details on this clone: The antigen is not known.

J is TRBJ2-2 and V is TRBV9; tentative D call: TRBD2 (6 bases). The source is a man aged 25 to 40 in good health. The sample consisted of memory CD4+ T cells sorted from blood. Subset: CD45RA-negative fraction. CDR3 residues: CASSVGGGINTGELFF. CDR3 nucleotides: TGTGCCAGCAGCGTAGGTGGCGGGATTAACACCGGGGAGCTGTTTTTT. The full variable domain, completed using reference TRBV9 and TRBJ2-2, is DSGVTQTPKHLITATGQRVTLRCSPRSGDLSVYWYQQSLDQGLQFLIQYYNGEERAKGNILERFSAQQFPDLHSELNLSSLELGDSALYFCASSVGGGINTGELFFGEGSRLTVL.